This entry lists 8 T cell receptor beta chains sequenced from one sample in a study of T cell responses to AZD1222 COVID-19 vaccine. Using immunoSEQ multiplex PCR, the repertoire was profiled, and TCRdb retains in-frame clones only, with some absent. Of roughly 120,000 clones in the sample, over 85% were seen once. Sequenced here: peripheral blood, sampled 28 days after the second AZD1222 dose. The receptors here all came from an adult who received the AZD1222 COVID-19 vaccine.

V is TRBV3-1 (or the pseudogene TRBV3-2) and J is TRBJ1-1, with a weak D call TRBD1 (5 bases). There are 14 residues in the CDR3. CDR1 LGHDT and CDR2 YNNKEL come from the germline V gene (reference sequence). V was clipped by 0 bases and J by 3 bases, with 8 bases between them. The CDR3 DNA is TGTGCCAGCAGCCAAGATGGCAGGGACACTGAAGCTTTCTTT. Translation gives CASSQDGRDTEAFF.

V gene TRBV13 combines with J gene TRBJ1-3, with TRBD1 matching 11 bases. V was pared by 2 bases and J by 2 bases, with 5 bases of the junction left unmatched. Germline lookup yields CDR1 PRHDT and CDR2 FYEKMQ (reference sequence). This CDR3 contains 17 residues. CDR3 protein: CASSLYRDRGTGNTIYF. The CDR3 DNA sequence: TGTGCCAGCAGCTTATACCGGGACAGGGGGACTGGAAACACCATATATTTT.

The chain is built from TRBV11-2 and TRBJ1-5, with a weak D call TRBD1 (6 bases). Trimming cost V 4 bases and J 0 bases, with 7 bases left between them. Germline V lookup: CDR1 SGHAT, CDR2 FQNNGV. The CDR3 totals 14 residues. The CDR3 bases are TGTGCCAGCAGCTCGGGACATAGCAATCAGCCCCAGCATTTT. Amino acids: CASSSGHSNQPQHF.

CDR3 region: CASGRVDQPQHF. The CDR3 DNA sequence: TGTGCCAGTGGCAGGGTTGATCAGCCCCAGCATTTT. This chain joins TRBV19 and TRBJ1-5; possible D gene TRBD1, 5 bases. Deletions cut 8 bases from V and 5 bases from J, with 10 bases between. The CDR3 runs to 12 residues. Per the germline V gene, CDR1 is LNHDA and CDR2 is SQIVND (reference sequence).

The chain combines TRBV4-2 with TRBJ2-1; weak D call: TRBD1 (5 bases). Trimming shortened V by 1 base and J by 2 bases, and 12 bases separated the two germline ends. The CDR3 runs 16 residues. Germline loops: CDR1 LGHNA, CDR2 YNFKEQ. CDR3 amino acids: CASSQAGGATYNEQFF. The CDR3, as DNA: TGTGCCAGCAGCCAAGCGGGTGGGGCTACCTACAATGAGCAGTTCTTC.

The chain carries TRBV18 and TRBJ2-7; 9 nucleotides agree with TRBD2. The CDR3 is 18 residues long. The J segment lost 1 base and the V segment lost 3 bases, leaving 13 bases of the junction unmatched. Germline CDR1 and CDR2: KGHSH and LQKENI. In DNA form, the CDR3 reads TGTGCCAGCTCACCCGCCGGGCGGGGGGGCTACCAATCCTACGAGCAGTACTTC. It is translated as CASSPAGRGGYQSYEQYF.

The CDR3 protein is CASSVEGGFYEQFF. Here the CDR3 DNA reads TGTGCCAGCAGCGTGGAGGGTGGCTTCTATGAGCAGTTCTTC. V and J are TRBV11-1 and TRBJ2-1, with a weak D call TRBD2 (6 bases). V gave up 5 bases and J gave up 8 bases, with 16 bases separating them. Germline CDR1 and CDR2: SGHAT and FQDESV (reference sequence). The CDR3 length is 14 residues.

V gene TRBV4-2 combines with J gene TRBJ2-1; 10 positions match TRBD2. CDR3 length: 16 residues. Germline lookup yields CDR1 LGHNA and CDR2 YNFKEQ. V shed 0 bases, J shed 6 bases, and the junction held 5 bases outside the gene matches. CDR3 sequence reads: CASSQDIERGGNEQFF. In DNA, the CDR3 is TGTGCCAGCAGCCAAGATATCGAGCGGGGGGGCAATGAGCAGTTCTTC.